This TCR beta chain was found in a study of vaccination effects on CD4 cells after COVID-19. Study outcomes and limitations: Healthy vaccine recipients' vaccine-induced clones were almost all SARS-CoV-2 mono-reactive. Early timepoints after infection were absent, and convalescent patients were few in the study.

ViraFEST assay sequencing came after antigen-specific CD4+ T cells were expanded with viral peptide pools. CD4+ T cells were isolated after around ten days of culture. People in the vaccine group had not been infected with SARS-CoV-2 before, and their nucleocapsid antibodies were negative. A few million PBMC were placed in each well, which was supplemented with 10 IU/ml IL-2 and around 9.4 ug/ml peptides. CDR3 length equals 16 residues. In germline, CDR1 is SNHLY, CDR2 FYNNEI. V lost 4 bases to trimming and J lost 0 bases, with 10 bases between them. Some clones are missing from TCRdb's copy, which holds only in-frame ones; the method was immunoSEQ multiplex PCR. Altogether approximately 30,000 clones are present, roughly two thirds being singletons, with the ten largest covering around 27%. In regard to this clone: The antigen is not known.

The origin of this receptor is a human donor who received a COVID-19 vaccine. This chain connects TRBV2 to TRBJ2-6; TRBD2 is a possible D gene (5 bases). Sequences were derived from CD4+ T cells from PBMCs cultured with HCoV-229E spike peptides, sampled before COVID-19 vaccination. The DNA of the CDR3 is TGTGCCAGCAGTGCTCGGGATAGCTCTGGGGCCAACGTCCTGACTTTC. Translating gives CASSARDSSGANVLTF.